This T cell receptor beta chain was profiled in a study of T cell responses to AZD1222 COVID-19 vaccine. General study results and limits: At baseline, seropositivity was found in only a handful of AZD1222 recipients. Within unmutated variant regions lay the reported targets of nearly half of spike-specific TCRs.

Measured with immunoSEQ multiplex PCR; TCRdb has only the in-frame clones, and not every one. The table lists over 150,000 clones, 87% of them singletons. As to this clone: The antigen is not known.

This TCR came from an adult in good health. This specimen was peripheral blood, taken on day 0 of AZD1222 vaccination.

The CDR3 loop is CASSVSDSITYEQYF. The CDR3 region has the DNA TGTGCCAGCAGCGTATCGGACTCCATAACCTACGAGCAGTACTTC. This chain connects TRBV9 to TRBJ2-7; D is possibly TRBD2 (5 bases). V lost 1 base to trimming and J lost 2 bases, with 13 bases between them. The CDR3 runs to 15 residues. Germline V gives CDR1 SGDLS, CDR2 YYNGEE.